Listed below are T cell receptor beta chains from one sample, sequenced in a study of Graves' ophthalmopathy and Graves' hyperthyroidism. TCRdb reprocessed the multiplex PCR reads via MiXCR and lists one record per CDR3 protein. The sample holds hundreds of thousands of distinct CDR3 sequences, over 20% seen once. Specimen: peripheral blood. These receptors were taken from a young woman with stable Graves' hyperthyroidism. Some clones in this sample may be carry-over from other donors' samples. Both conserved end residues are part of each CDR3. Each record gives: D gene, V gene, J gene, clone size, CDR3 DNA, CDR3 protein. A D gene is named only where the DNA matches it firmly. The size entry is marked missing in some rows and otherwise reads once, few, many or a size class.

D gene: -
V gene: TRBV12-3/TRBV12-4
J gene: TRBJ2-6
clone size: many
CDR3 DNA: TGTGCCAGCAGTTTCGAGGCTGGGGCCAACGTCCTGACTTTC
CDR3 protein: CASSFEAGANVLTF

D gene: -
V gene: TRBV6-1
J gene: TRBJ1-5
clone size: many
CDR3 DNA: TGTGCCAGCACTAAAGGAGGCTATAGCAATCAGCCCCAGCATTTT
CDR3 protein: CASTKGGYSNQPQHF

D gene: -
V gene: TRBV6-1
J gene: TRBJ1-5
clone size: -
CDR3 DNA: TGTGCCAGCAGAGAGGGGTCTCCCGGGAATCAGCCCCAGCATTTT
CDR3 protein: CASREGSPGNQPQHF

D gene: -
V gene: TRBV30
J gene: TRBJ2-5
clone size: -
CDR3 DNA: TGTGCCTGGAGGGCCACCGGGACAAAGTACCAAGAGACCCAGTACTTC
CDR3 protein: CAWRATGTKYQETQYF

D gene: -
V gene: TRBV12-3/TRBV12-4
J gene: TRBJ1-2
clone size: many
CDR3 DNA: TGTGCCAGCAGTTCAGTGGACAGCATCAACTATGGCTACACCTTC
CDR3 protein: CASSSVDSINYGYTF

D gene: TRBD1
V gene: TRBV29-1
J gene: TRBJ1-1
clone size: many
CDR3 DNA: TGCAGCGTTGAAGTACAGGGGGCATACACTGAAGCTTTCTTT
CDR3 protein: CSVEVQGAYTEAFF

D gene: -
V gene: TRBV6-5
J gene: TRBJ2-7
clone size: -
CDR3 DNA: TGTGCCAGCAGTTCCTTGGGACGGACCTACGAGCAGTACTTC
CDR3 protein: CASSSLGRTYEQYF

D gene: -
V gene: TRBV30
J gene: TRBJ1-2
clone size: -
CDR3 DNA: TGTGCCTGGAGTGTACGGGCCGGAGGGGCCGCGCTTTGGGGGAGCTATGGCTTCACCTTC
CDR3 protein: CAWSVRAGGAALWGSYGFTF

D gene: TRBD1
V gene: TRBV5-1
J gene: TRBJ2-2
clone size: many
CDR3 DNA: TGCGCCAGCAGCCCGGGACAGTCGGCCACCGGGGAGCTGTTTTTT
CDR3 protein: CASSPGQSATGELFF

D gene: -
V gene: TRBV11-2
J gene: TRBJ2-7
clone size: -
CDR3 DNA: TGTGCCAGCAGCTCCTTTCGGACAGCCTACGAGCAGTACTTC
CDR3 protein: CASSSFRTAYEQYF

D gene: -
V gene: TRBV5-5
J gene: TRBJ1-6
clone size: many
CDR3 DNA: TGTGCCAGCAGCCAGACCCAGGTCCCTATCAATTCACCCCTCCACTTT
CDR3 protein: CASSQTQVPINSPLHF

D gene: TRBD1
V gene: TRBV12-3/TRBV12-4
J gene: TRBJ2-5
clone size: many
CDR3 DNA: TGTGCCAGCAGCTCCGGGACAGGGGTTGGGACCCAGTACTTC
CDR3 protein: CASSSGTGVGTQYF

D gene: -
V gene: TRBV15
J gene: TRBJ2-5
clone size: many
CDR3 DNA: TGTGCCACCGGAGCATGGCGTGGAATGAGCGAGACCCAGTACTTC
CDR3 protein: CATGAWRGMSETQYF

D gene: TRBD1
V gene: TRBV28
J gene: TRBJ2-7
clone size: many
CDR3 DNA: TGTGCCAGCAGCTCGGCCGGGACAGGGGGCGAGCAGTACTTC
CDR3 protein: CASSSAGTGGEQYF

D gene: -
V gene: TRBV19
J gene: TRBJ1-2
clone size: -
CDR3 DNA: TGTGCCAGTAGTATAGACAGGGGAGGCTATGGCTACACCTTC
CDR3 protein: CASSIDRGGYGYTF

D gene: -
V gene: TRBV12-3/TRBV12-4
J gene: TRBJ2-7
clone size: -
CDR3 DNA: TGTGCCAGCAGTTTCAACACCTTCTACGAGCAGTACTTC
CDR3 protein: CASSFNTFYEQYF

D gene: TRBD1
V gene: TRBV27
J gene: TRBJ1-2
clone size: many
CDR3 DNA: TGTGCCAGCAGTCATTATCGACAGGGGTACTATGGCTACACCTTC
CDR3 protein: CASSHYRQGYYGYTF

D gene: -
V gene: TRBV28
J gene: TRBJ1-2
clone size: many
CDR3 DNA: TGTGCCAGCAGTTTACAACCTAACTATGGCTACACCTTC
CDR3 protein: CASSLQPNYGYTF

D gene: -
V gene: TRBV6-5
J gene: TRBJ1-5
clone size: many
CDR3 DNA: TGTGCCAGCAGTTATGGGGCCAGTCAGCCCCAGCATTTT
CDR3 protein: CASSYGASQPQHF

D gene: -
V gene: TRBV6-1
J gene: TRBJ2-7
clone size: -
CDR3 DNA: TGTGCCAGCACCCCCGGGCGGTTCTACGAGCAGTACTTC
CDR3 protein: CASTPGRFYEQYF

D gene: TRBD1
V gene: TRBV10-1
J gene: TRBJ2-4
clone size: many
CDR3 DNA: TGCGCCAGCAGCGGGGACAGGAAAAACATTCAGTACTTC
CDR3 protein: CASSGDRKNIQYF

D gene: TRBD2
V gene: TRBV20-1
J gene: TRBJ2-7
clone size: many
CDR3 DNA: TGCAGTGCTGAACAGACTAGCGGGAGTCGCGAGCAGTACTTC
CDR3 protein: CSAEQTSGSREQYF

D gene: TRBD1
V gene: TRBV19
J gene: TRBJ1-2
clone size: many
CDR3 DNA: TGTGCCAGTAGTAACCAGGGGGACTATGGCTACACCTTC
CDR3 protein: CASSNQGDYGYTF

D gene: -
V gene: TRBV25-1
J gene: TRBJ2-2
clone size: -
CDR3 DNA: TGTGCCAGCATTGATCTAAATCGCGCACAGGTGAACACCGGGGAGCTGTTTTTT
CDR3 protein: CASIDLNRAQVNTGELFF

D gene: -
V gene: TRBV5-1
J gene: TRBJ1-5
clone size: few
CDR3 DNA: TGCGCCAGCAGCTTGGGGTCAGGGCATCAGCCCCAGCATTTT
CDR3 protein: CASSLGSGHQPQHF

D gene: -
V gene: TRBV6-5
J gene: TRBJ1-3
clone size: many
CDR3 DNA: TGTGCCAGCAGTTACGGGCTTACTTTCTCAGGAAACACCATATATTTT
CDR3 protein: CASSYGLTFSGNTIYF

D gene: TRBD1
V gene: TRBV6-5
J gene: TRBJ1-1
clone size: few
CDR3 DNA: TGTGCCAGCAGTTCGACAGGGGAGAGCACTGAAGCTTTCTTT
CDR3 protein: CASSSTGESTEAFF

D gene: TRBD2
V gene: TRBV28
J gene: TRBJ2-7
clone size: many
CDR3 DNA: TGTGCCAGCAGATTAGCGGGAGGGCTCTACGAGCAGTACTTC
CDR3 protein: CASRLAGGLYEQYF

D gene: -
V gene: TRBV6-2/TRBV6-3
J gene: TRBJ1-1
clone size: many
CDR3 DNA: TGTGCCAGCAGTTATGGGGCTGTAGGCACTGAAGCTTTCTTT
CDR3 protein: CASSYGAVGTEAFF

D gene: TRBD1
V gene: TRBV28
J gene: TRBJ2-2
clone size: many
CDR3 DNA: TGTGCCAGCAGTTTTGATGGGACAGGGGTCAACACCGGGGAGCTGTTTTTT
CDR3 protein: CASSFDGTGVNTGELFF

D gene: -
V gene: TRBV20-1
J gene: TRBJ1-2
clone size: many
CDR3 DNA: TGCAGGGCCCGTAGGTCCGGGACAATTTTTCGGGTCGATGGCTACACCTTC
CDR3 protein: CRARRSGTIFRVDGYTF

D gene: -
V gene: TRBV28
J gene: TRBJ1-5
clone size: many
CDR3 DNA: TGTGCCAGCAGCCCTAATCCGGGCCGGGGTGGGCCCCAGCATTTT
CDR3 protein: CASSPNPGRGGPQHF

D gene: TRBD1
V gene: TRBV5-6
J gene: TRBJ2-7
clone size: many
CDR3 DNA: TGTGCCAGCAGCTTGGTCGACAGGGACGCCGAGCAGTACTTC
CDR3 protein: CASSLVDRDAEQYF

D gene: -
V gene: TRBV7-2
J gene: TRBJ2-7
clone size: few
CDR3 DNA: TGTGCCAGCAGTCTTAGCTGGGGGGCCTACGTGCAGTACTTC
CDR3 protein: CASSLSWGAYVQYF

D gene: -
V gene: TRBV12-3/TRBV12-4
J gene: TRBJ1-1
clone size: -
CDR3 DNA: TGTGCCAGCAGTTTTGTAGGCCTTGGGGCTTTCTTT
CDR3 protein: CASSFVGLGAFF

D gene: TRBD1
V gene: TRBV11-2
J gene: TRBJ2-7
clone size: few
CDR3 DNA: TGTGCCAGCAGCATCACAGGGGGCTCCTACGAGCAGTACTTC
CDR3 protein: CASSITGGSYEQYF

D gene: -
V gene: TRBV12-3/TRBV12-4
J gene: TRBJ1-2
clone size: many
CDR3 DNA: TGTGCCAGCAGTTTTAAGAGGAGCACCTATGGCTACACCTTC
CDR3 protein: CASSFKRSTYGYTF

D gene: -
V gene: TRBV2
J gene: TRBJ1-5
clone size: many
CDR3 DNA: TGTGCCAGCAGTGAAGCCGGGAGGCGGGGGGAGCCCCAGCATTTT
CDR3 protein: CASSEAGRRGEPQHF

D gene: -
V gene: TRBV6-5
J gene: TRBJ2-7
clone size: -
CDR3 DNA: TGTGCCAGCAGTTACTACGGCTACTACGAGCAGTACTTC
CDR3 protein: CASSYYGYYEQYF

D gene: -
V gene: TRBV7-9
J gene: TRBJ1-2
clone size: many
CDR3 DNA: TGTGCCAGCAGTTCGAATAACTATGGCTACACCTTC
CDR3 protein: CASSSNNYGYTF

D gene: -
V gene: TRBV20-1
J gene: TRBJ1-3
clone size: -
CDR3 DNA: TGCAGTGCTAGAGATTTAAGTGGGTCTGGAAACACCATATATTTT
CDR3 protein: CSARDLSGSGNTIYF

D gene: TRBD2
V gene: TRBV27
J gene: TRBJ2-7
clone size: few
CDR3 DNA: TGTGCCACCGACGGGGCTAGCGGGAATTTTTACGAGCAGTACTTC
CDR3 protein: CATDGASGNFYEQYF

D gene: -
V gene: TRBV18
J gene: TRBJ1-1
clone size: few
CDR3 DNA: TGTGCCAGCTCACCACCATATCCAGGGTGCGTGTTCTTT
CDR3 protein: CASSPPYPGCVFF

D gene: -
V gene: TRBV18
J gene: TRBJ1-1
clone size: -
CDR3 DNA: TGTGCCAGCTCACCTACGGCGGGCACTGAAGCTTTCTTT
CDR3 protein: CASSPTAGTEAFF

D gene: -
V gene: TRBV20-1
J gene: TRBJ2-5
clone size: few
CDR3 DNA: TGCAGTGCTAGTTATCGAGGTTCAGAGACCCGGTACTTC
CDR3 protein: CSASYRGSETRYF

D gene: -
V gene: TRBV12-3/TRBV12-4
J gene: TRBJ1-2
clone size: -
CDR3 DNA: TGTGCCAGCAGTTTCAAGACGGATTATGGCTACACCTTC
CDR3 protein: CASSFKTDYGYTF

D gene: TRBD2
V gene: TRBV4-1
J gene: TRBJ2-7
clone size: -
CDR3 DNA: TGCGCCAGCAGCCAAGGCCCTACTAGCGACGAGCAGTACTTC
CDR3 protein: CASSQGPTSDEQYF